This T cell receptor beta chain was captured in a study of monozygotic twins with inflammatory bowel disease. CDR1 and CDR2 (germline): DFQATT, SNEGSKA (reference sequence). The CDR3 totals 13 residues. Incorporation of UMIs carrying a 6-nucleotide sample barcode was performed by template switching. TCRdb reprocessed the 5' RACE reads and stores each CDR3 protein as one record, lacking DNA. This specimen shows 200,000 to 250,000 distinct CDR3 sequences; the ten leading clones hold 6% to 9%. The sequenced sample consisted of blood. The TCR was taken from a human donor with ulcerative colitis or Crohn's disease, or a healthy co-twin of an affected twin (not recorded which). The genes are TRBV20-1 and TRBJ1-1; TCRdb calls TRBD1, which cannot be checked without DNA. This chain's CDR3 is CSARVWAGTEAFF.